A single sample gave rise to the 2 T cell receptor beta chains below, sequenced in a study of CD4 T cells in relation to SARS-CoV-2 and coronaviruses. The antigens for these receptors are not known. Assay: immunoSEQ multiplex PCR; the TCRdb copy retains only in-frame clones and omits some. This table holds approximately 24,000 clones, around 75% found once. Before the COVID-19 pandemic, during about 2010-2018, CD4+ T cells were taken from unexposed donors. CD4+ T cells were isolated from the cells after about 11 days of culture. What was sequenced was CD4+ T cells from PBMCs, cultured in vitro. The receptors come from a human donor in good health.

The gene calls are TRBV7-3 and TRBJ1-1; D ambiguous. V was pared by 5 bases and J by 3 bases, with 13 bases between. Germline V lookup: CDR1 SGHTA, CDR2 FQGTGA. This CDR3 region has 14 residues. CDR3 sequence reads: CASSERGSHTEAFF. The CDR3, as DNA: TGTGCCAGCAGCGAGCGAGGCAGCCACACTGAAGCTTTCTTT.

V and J are TRBV7-8 and TRBJ2-7; D remains unclear. V dropped 0 bases and J dropped 2 bases, with 5 bases sitting between them. CDR3 length: 13 amino acids. Germline lookup yields CDR1 SGHVS and CDR2 FQNEAQ. CDR3 sequence (DNA): TGTGCCAGCAGCTTAGCCAGGACCTACGAGCAGTACTTC. It encodes CASSLARTYEQYF.